These 32 T cell receptor beta chains came from one sample sequenced in a study of T-cell reconstitution after alpha-beta-depleted transplantation in children. As it was prepared, the TCRbeta library received unique molecular identifiers. TCRdb analysed the PCR reads with MiXCR anew, one entry per CDR3 protein. The data contain about 870,000 distinct CDR3 sequences, about 16% of them singletons. The sequences come from PBMCs, mostly from graft donor cells, collected 360 days after TCRalphabeta/CD19-depleted stem cell transplant. These TCRs come from a male patient aged 10 to 17 who had a stem cell transplant for acute lymphoblastic leukemia, so the T cells may come from the graft donor.

The rearrangement joins TRBV20-1 to TRBJ2-1; 13 nucleotides line up with TRBD2. CDR3 length equals 17 residues. Germline trimming cut 0 bases from V and 6 bases from J; bases unmatched to any gene: 8. Germline lookup yields CDR1 DFQATT and CDR2 SNEGSKA (reference sequence). Here the CDR3 DNA reads TGCAGTGCTAGAGATCCTAGGACTAGCGGGAGAAGCAATGAGCAGTTCTTC. As protein: CSARDPRTSGRSNEQFF.

This clonotype was counted at least ten times. This chain connects TRBV12-3 or TRBV12-4 to TRBJ2-2, with 10 bases lining up with TRBD2. The CDR3 has 16 residues. After removal of 9 bases from V and 5 bases from J, the junction contained 12 bases not matched to a gene. The CDR3 bases are TGTGCCAGTCGGGGTTCCCTAGCGGGAGCAACCGGGGAGCTGTTTTTT. This translates into CASRGSLAGATGELFF.

This clonotype was observed many times. The chain joins TRBV7-3 to TRBJ2-1; the D gene could be TRBD1 or TRBD2 (5 bases each). The CDR3 covers 14 residues. Looked up from germline, CDR1 is SGHTA and CDR2 is FQGTGA. The V and J ends lost 1 base and 6 bases respectively, with 10 bases between them. DNA for the CDR3: TGTGCCAGCAGCTTAATCGGGACCATCAATGAGCAGTTCTTC. Its protein product is CASSLIGTINEQFF.

This clonotype turned up a few times. This rearrangement joins TRBV10-2 to TRBJ1-2, with D perhaps matching TRBD1 (6 bases). This CDR3 has 17 amino acids. The ends were cut back, 3 bases at V and 4 bases at J, with 21 bases in the middle. Germline lookup yields CDR1 WSHSY and CDR2 SAAADI. The chain's CDR3 is CASSDTGNIFGFYGYTF. CDR3 DNA: TGCGCCAGCAGTGATACAGGGAACATCTTTGGATTCTATGGCTACACCTTC.

Only a few counts were recorded for this clonotype. This chain connects TRBV6-5 to TRBJ2-3; 11 bases are shared with TRBD2. This CDR3 has 17 amino acids. Germline loops: CDR1 MNHEY, CDR2 SVGAGI. J was trimmed by 0 bases and V by 4 bases; bases with no gene match: 6. The CDR3 nucleotides read TGTGCCAGCAGTTCCCAACTAGCGGGGGCTAGCACAGATACGCAGTATTTT. Its protein is CASSSQLAGASTDTQYF.

The chain combines TRBV15 with TRBJ2-6; the D gene is possibly TRBD2 (6 bases). V lost 11 bases to trimming and J lost 2 bases, with 22 bases between them. The germline gives CDR1 LNHNV, CDR2 YYDKDF (reference sequence). There are 17 residues in the CDR3. CDR3 nucleotides: TGTGCCTCAAGGTGGAGGGGAAATGGGACTGGGGCCAACGTCCTGACTTTC. Its translation is CASRWRGNGTGANVLTF. Full variable domain (outside the CDR3, taken from reference TRBV15 and TRBJ2-6): DAMVIQNPRYQVTQFGKPVTLSCSQTLNHNVMYWYQQKSSQAPKLLFHYYDKDFNNEADTPDNFQSRRPNTSFCFLDIRSPGLGDTAMYLCASRWRGNGTGANVLTFGAGSRLTVL.

The V call is TRBV20-1, the J call TRBJ1-2; 8 nucleotides line up with TRBD1. CDR1 is DFQATT and CDR2 is SNEGSKA in the germline V gene (reference sequence). This CDR3 is 13 amino acids long. V trimming: 1 base; J trimming: 9 bases; junction bases outside the gene matches: 7. CDR3 sequence: CSARGTGRGSYTF. The CDR3 nucleotides are TGCAGTGCTAGAGGGACAGGGAGAGGGAGCTACACCTTC.

The rearrangement links TRBV4-1 to TRBJ1-6; the D is unclear. Germline assignment: CDR1 MGHRA and CDR2 YSYEKL. The germline V and J ends were trimmed by 0 bases and 9 bases, with 12 bases remaining between them. The CDR3 has 15 amino acids. CDR3 nucleotides: TGCGCCAGCAGCCAAGAGCCCCCTGGCGGTTCACCCCTCCACTTT. Encoded protein: CASSQEPPGGSPLHF.

This clonotype has ten or more counts. The V and J genes are TRBV6-5 and TRBJ2-7; TRBD2 aligns across 15 bases. Germline loops: CDR1 MNHEY, CDR2 SVGAGI. With V trimmed by 2 bases and J by 2 bases, 4 bases remained unmatched. This CDR3 comprises 17 residues. DNA for the CDR3: TGTGCCAGCAGTTACGGGACTAGCGGGAGGTCTCCCTACGAGCAGTACTTC. It yields the protein CASSYGTSGRSPYEQYF.

This clonotype occurred a few times. The gene calls are TRBV2 and TRBJ1-5; D is unclear. The germline V and J ends were trimmed by 7 bases and 2 bases, with 12 bases remaining between them. The CDR3 spans 14 residues. Germline V CDR1 and CDR2: SNHLY, FYNNEI. Here the CDR3 DNA reads TGTGCCAGCATTAACACTCGCGGCAATCAGCCCCAGCATTTT. This encodes CASINTRGNQPQHF.

A few counts support this clonotype. The gene calls are TRBV29-1 and TRBJ2-2; D is unresolved. V lost 7 bases, J lost 7 bases, and 13 bases lay in between. The CDR3 sequence is 12 residues long. Germline V gives CDR1 SQVTM, CDR2 ANQGSEA. CDR3 DNA: TGCAGCGGCCTCCAGAGAAGCGGGGAGCTGTTTTTT. This gives the protein CSGLQRSGELFF.

The rearrangement joins TRBV29-1 to TRBJ2-5; 7 bases match TRBD1. The CDR3 extends over 12 amino acids. Trimming cost V 8 bases and J 2 bases; bases outside gene matches: 5. Germline CDR1 and CDR2: SQVTM and ANQGSEA. The CDR3 sequence is CSIRDSQETQYF. In nucleotides, the CDR3 is TGCAGCATCCGGGACAGTCAAGAGACCCAGTACTTC.

The chain carries TRBV12-3 or TRBV12-4 and TRBJ1-2; D uncertain. The CDR3 consists of 15 residues. Trimming took 5 bases from V and 4 from J, leaving 17 bases between them. CDR3 region: CASSPGGPVGYGYTF. DNA of the CDR3: TGTGCCAGCAGTCCCGGCGGACCGGTCGGCTATGGCTACACCTTC.

The genes are TRBV20-1 and TRBJ1-2, with TRBD1 matching 8 bases. Germline CDR1 reads DFQATT; CDR2 reads SNEGSKA (reference sequence). With 6 bases clipped from V and 3 bases from J, the junction kept 18 bases outside the gene matches. The CDR3 length is 17 residues. The CDR3 loop is CSAPGTGSLIFDYGYTF. Here the CDR3 DNA reads TGCAGTGCGCCAGGGACAGGCTCGCTGATTTTCGACTATGGCTACACCTTC.

The chain carries TRBV20-1 and TRBJ2-5, with 14 bases aligning to TRBD2. The germline V gene encodes CDR1 DFQATT and CDR2 SNEGSKA (reference sequence). The V and J ends lost 1 base and 5 bases, in that order; junction bases with no gene match: 6. The CDR3 extends over 16 amino acids. The CDR3 loop reads CSARASGLAGVETQYF. The CDR3, as DNA: TGCAGTGCTAGAGCCTCGGGACTAGCGGGAGTGGAGACCCAGTACTTC.

The V gene is TRBV7-3, the J gene TRBJ2-2; 14 nucleotides agree with TRBD2. The V gene's germline CDR1 is SGHTA and CDR2 FQGTGA. CDR3 size: 17 residues. V dropped 5 bases and J dropped 3; count of bases not matched to a gene: 5. In DNA form, the CDR3 reads TGTGCCAGCAGCCCAAAGACTAGCGGGAGGGACACCGGGGAGCTGTTTTTT. Amino acids: CASSPKTSGRDTGELFF.

The chain carries TRBV20-1 and TRBJ2-3; tentative D call: TRBD1 (5 bases). The ends were cut back, 4 bases at V and 0 bases at J, with 17 bases in the middle. Germline V gene sequence: CDR1 DFQATT, CDR2 SNEGSKA (reference sequence). There are 16 residues in the CDR3. For the CDR3, the DNA is TGCAGTGCTATAGGGGCGGACGGATCTAGCACAGATACGCAGTATTTT. It specifies CSAIGADGSSTDTQYF.

The V gene is TRBV5-1, the J gene TRBJ2-1; D is unresolved. The CDR3 contains 15 residues. Germline CDR1 and CDR2: SGHRS and YFSETQ. With 2 bases removed from V and 6 bases from J, the gap between germline ends came to 15 bases. The CDR3 DNA follows: TGCGCCAGCAGCTTTGGACCCGGTCGAGGCAATGAGCAGTTCTTC. It yields the protein CASSFGPGRGNEQFF.

This clonotype was seen only a few times. The chain combines TRBV19 with TRBJ2-1; 7 bases map to TRBD2. This CDR3 spans 16 amino acids. With V trimmed by 4 bases and J by 6 bases, 12 bases remained unmatched. Germline CDR1 is LNHDA and CDR2 is SQIVND (reference sequence). In DNA, the CDR3 is TGTGCCAGTAGTACCTTTGGGCGGGAGAACCCCAATGAGCAGTTCTTC. Translating gives CASSTFGRENPNEQFF.

The chain is built from TRBV6-2 or TRBV6-3 and TRBJ2-7, with 7 bases identical to TRBD2. Trimming took 5 bases from V and 3 from J; bases not matched to a gene: 10. The CDR3 contains 15 residues. CDR1 and CDR2 (germline): MNHEY, SVGEGT. The CDR3 coding sequence is TGTGCCAGCAGTCACAAGCGGGACTGGCGCTACGAGCAGTACTTC. It codes for CASSHKRDWRYEQYF.

CDR3 protein: CAISSQGQVSTDTQYF. The CDR3 bases are TGTGCCATCAGTTCCCAGGGACAGGTTAGCACAGATACGCAGTATTTT. J is TRBJ2-3 and V is TRBV10-3; 8 bases fit TRBD1. This CDR3 contains 16 residues. Looked up from germline, CDR1 is ENHRY and CDR2 is SYGVKD. V lost 5 bases to trimming and J lost 0 bases; unmatched junction nucleotides: 7.

The genes are TRBV14 and TRBJ2-3, with D unclear. The germline gives CDR1 SGHDN, CDR2 FVKESK. CDR3 length: 14 amino acids. The V end lost 4 bases, the J end lost 9 bases, and 17 bases lay between the germline ends. The CDR3 sequence is CASSLEPNDLTQYF. The CDR3 coding sequence is TGTGCCAGCAGCCTCGAACCTAACGATTTGACGCAGTATTTT.

There are a few counts of this clonotype. The rearrangement joins TRBV12-3 or TRBV12-4 to TRBJ2-5, with 7 positions matching TRBD2. There are 14 residues in the CDR3. The V gene end was trimmed by 0 bases and the J gene end by 3 bases; junction bases not matched to a gene: 1. The CDR3 coding sequence is TGTGCCAGCAGTTTAGCGGCGGGAGAAGAGACCCAGTACTTC. This codes for CASSLAAGEETQYF.

This chain connects TRBV7-6 to TRBJ2-1, with 9 bases that match TRBD2. The germline gives CDR1 SGHVS, CDR2 FNYEAQ. The CDR3 extends over 17 amino acids. V shed 1 base and J 8 bases; nucleotides not matched to a gene: 12. The DNA for the CDR3 is TGTGCCAGCAGCTTAGAAGCCGCAGCGGGAGGTTTTGATGAGCAGTTCTTC. It codes for CASSLEAAAGGFDEQFF.

This clonotype came up a few times. The chain uses TRBV4-1 and TRBJ2-7, with 9 bases fitting TRBD1. V lost 4 bases to trimming and J lost 3 bases; unmatched junction nucleotides: 13. Per germline, CDR1 MGHRA and CDR2 YSYEKL. CDR3 length equals 17 residues. Written as DNA, the CDR3 is TGCGCCAGCAGCCCCTCCAGACTTAAGGACAGGGGCTACGAGCAGTACTTC. Amino acid sequence: CASSPSRLKDRGYEQYF.

This clonotype was detected ten times or more. The chain combines TRBV5-1 with TRBJ2-2; D might be TRBD1 or TRBD2, each matching 5 bases. This CDR3 comprises 16 residues. The germline V and J ends were trimmed by 4 bases and 4 bases, with 17 bases remaining between them. CDR1 is SGHRS and CDR2 is YFSETQ in the germline V gene. CDR3 nucleotide sequence: TGCGCCAGCAGCGGGACCCAGGGAAGGGGCACCGGGGAGCTGTTTTTT. This translates into CASSGTQGRGTGELFF.

This clonotype has a handful of counts. V usage is TRBV28 and J usage is TRBJ2-2; 8 bases match TRBD2. V lost 3 bases to trimming and J lost 5 bases; unmatched junction nucleotides: 5. The CDR3 loop spans 15 amino acids. Germline loops: CDR1 MDHEN, CDR2 SYDVKM. For the CDR3, the DNA is TGTGCCAGCAGTTTCGGGAGGGGAAGAACCGGGGAGCTGTTTTTT. Translation gives CASSFGRGRTGELFF. The entire variable domain, with the rest obtained from reference TRBV28 and TRBJ2-2, is as follows: DVKVTQSSRYLVKRTGEKVFLECVQDMDHENMFWYRQDPGLGLRLIYFSYDVKMKEKGDIPEGYSVSREKKERFSLILESASTNQTSMYLCASSFGRGRTGELFFGEGSRLTVL.

V is TRBV7-8 and J is TRBJ2-1; 10 nucleotides match TRBD2. The J segment lost 6 bases and the V segment lost 4 bases, leaving 12 bases of the junction unmatched. This CDR3 comprises 17 residues. Germline values: CDR1 SGHVS, CDR2 FQNEAQ. In nucleotides, the CDR3 is TGTGCCAGCAGCTCGGCTTTTAGCGGGAGGTGGGGCAATGAGCAGTTCTTC. Protein sequence: CASSSAFSGRWGNEQFF.

This clonotype was recorded a few times. The chain employs TRBV27 and TRBJ2-3; 10 bases are shared with TRBD2. CDR3 length: 14 amino acids. Losses at the gene ends were 8 bases for V and 9 bases for J; bases not matched to a gene: 11. The germline CDR1 and CDR2 sequences are MNHEY and SMNVEV (reference sequence). Written as DNA, the CDR3 is TGTGCCAGCGTCGCTAGCGGGAGACGTTTGACGCAGTATTTT. This sequence encodes CASVASGRRLTQYF.

The chain couples TRBV15 to TRBJ2-1; TRBD2 matches 9 bases. CDR1 LNHNV and CDR2 YYDKDF come from the germline V gene (reference sequence). The V gene end was trimmed by 0 bases and the J gene end by 7 bases; junction bases not matched to a gene: 7. The CDR3 is made up of 16 amino acids. The CDR3 DNA reads as TGTGCCACCAGCAGAGATCGGCGGGAGGGAATAAATGAGCAGTTCTTC. This encodes CATSRDRREGINEQFF.

V gene TRBV3-1 combines with J gene TRBJ2-1; a possible D gene is TRBD1 (6 bases). Trimming cost V 1 base and J 4 bases, with 14 bases left between them. CDR3 length: 16 amino acids. Germline V gene sequence: CDR1 LGHDT, CDR2 YNNKEL (reference sequence). Here the CDR3 reads CASSQVLTGLYNEQFF. In nucleotides, the CDR3 is TGTGCCAGCAGCCAAGTTTTGACAGGTTTGTACAATGAGCAGTTCTTC.

The genes are TRBV25-1 and TRBJ2-2; D tentatively reads TRBD1 or TRBD2 (5 bases each). The CDR3 is made up of 11 amino acids. Trimming took 7 bases from V and 9 from J, leaving 9 bases between them. Germline V gives CDR1 MGHDK, CDR2 SYGVNS. In DNA form, the CDR3 reads TGTGCCAGCATGAGGGGCTGGGAGCTGTTTTTT. Amino acid sequence: CASMRGWELFF.